Below, one TCR beta chain is given with its context. As originally analysed: Estimation of nucleated cell counts relied on the amplification of reference gene primers. The assay was immunoSEQ multiplex PCR, and TCRdb's table has in-frame clones only and misses some. The V and J calls and clone size come from that table; D and trimming were worked out from the DNA. The table lists about 200,000 clones, 80% of them singletons. This specimen comes from a study of blood T cell repertoires in COVID-19. Turning to the study itself: The United States, Italy and Spain were the sources of the acute and convalescent COVID-19 samples. PBMCs, B-cell-depleted T cells, or T cells provided the cDNA or gDNA that made up the material.

Germline V lookup: CDR1 MNHNY, CDR2 SVGAGI (reference sequence). The CDR3 consists of 16 residues. V was shortened by 2 bases and J by 9 bases, with 20 bases between the two germline ends. The chain is built from TRBV6-6 and TRBJ2-1, with D possibly TRBD1 on 5 matching bases. The TCR originated in a human donor in a cohort sampled during active COVID-19. The sequenced material came from peripheral blood. CDR3 DNA sequence: TGTGCCAGCAGTTACGACTCGATACGGCAGGGTGGTGAGCAGTTCTTC. Protein product: CASSYDSIRQGGEQFF.